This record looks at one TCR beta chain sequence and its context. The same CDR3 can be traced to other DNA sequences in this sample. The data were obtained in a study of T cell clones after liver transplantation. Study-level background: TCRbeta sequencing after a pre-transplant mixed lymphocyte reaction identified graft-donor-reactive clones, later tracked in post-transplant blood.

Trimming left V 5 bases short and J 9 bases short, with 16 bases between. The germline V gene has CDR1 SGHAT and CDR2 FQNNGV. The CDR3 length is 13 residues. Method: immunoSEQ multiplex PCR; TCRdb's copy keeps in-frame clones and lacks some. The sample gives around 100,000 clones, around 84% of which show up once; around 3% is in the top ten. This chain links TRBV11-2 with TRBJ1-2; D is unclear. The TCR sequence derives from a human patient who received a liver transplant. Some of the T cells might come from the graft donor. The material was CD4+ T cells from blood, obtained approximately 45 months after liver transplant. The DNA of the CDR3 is TGTGCCAGCAGCCCGATGCTAGGGCTGAGCTACACCTTC. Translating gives CASSPMLGLSYTF.